The rows below give T cell receptor beta chains drawn from one sample of a study of CD8+ T cells in alopecia areata. The protocol was immunoSEQ multiplex PCR, while the TCRdb copy is restricted to in-frame clones and leaves out a portion. This table holds approximately 280,000 clones, over 45% found once. The sequenced sample was CD4+ T cells sorted from blood, obtained at week 24, from a patient treated with tofacitinib. The source is a human donor with alopecia areata. The CDR3 runs from the conserved cysteine through the conserved F or W. D genes are given only for firm matches. Not every row has a clone size; where given, it reads once, few, many or a size class.

abundance	len	j_gene	v_gene	d_gene	CDR3nt	CDR3aa
-	16	TRBJ2-3	TRBV7-9	TRBD2	TGTGCCAGCAGCCAGGGGACTAGCGGAGATACAGATACGCAGTATTTT	CASSQGTSGDTDTQYF
-	15	TRBJ2-6	TRBV29-1	-	TGCAGCGTCCGCGGGTCTAGCTCTGGGGCCAACGTCCTGACTTTC	CSVRGSSSGANVLTF
-	11	TRBJ1-2	TRBV29-1	-	TGCAGCGTTGACTCGAACTATGGCTACACCTTC	CSVDSNYGYTF
-	15	TRBJ2-7	TRBV13	-	TGTGCCAGCAGCTTTTACGTCAGGGGTATCAACGAGCAGTACTTC	CASSFYVRGINEQYF
once	15	TRBJ2-4	TRBV29-1	-	TGCAGCGTGAGACCGGGACAACTAGCCAAAAACATTCAGTACTTC	CSVRPGQLAKNIQYF
-	16	TRBJ1-2	TRBV29-1	-	TGCAGCGTTGAAGATGGTTGGGGCCAGGGGAACTATGGCTACACCTTC	CSVEDGWGQGNYGYTF
-	14	TRBJ1-6	TRBV4-2	TRBD1	TGTGCCAGCAGCCGGGGACAGGGTAGTTCACCCCTCCACTTT	CASSRGQGSSPLHF
-	13	TRBJ1-4	TRBV29-1	-	TGCAGCGTCTCGGGCAGGGGTAATGAAAAACTGTTTTTT	CSVSGRGNEKLFF
-	14	TRBJ1-2	TRBV2	-	TGTGCCAGCAGTGACCCCGACAGTGTATATGGCTACACCTTC	CASSDPDSVYGYTF
-	16	TRBJ1-6	TRBV5-4	-	TGTGCCAGCAGAGGGGGACCAAGCTCCTATAATTCACCCCTCCACTTT	CASRGGPSSYNSPLHF
-	15	TRBJ1-4	TRBV4-2	-	TGTGCCAGCAGCCATGGACTTGGCAGGGAGGAAAAACTGTTTTTT	CASSHGLGREEKLFF
-	16	TRBJ1-2	TRBV9	TRBD1	TGTGCCAGCAGCCGGGACAGCGAGTCACTTTACTATGGCTACACCTTC	CASSRDSESLYYGYTF
-	13	TRBJ2-7	TRBV18	-	TGTGCCAGCTCACAAGACAGGCATCGCGAGCAGTACTTC	CASSQDRHREQYF
-	15	TRBJ2-5	TRBV19	-	TGTGCCAGTAGTACCTCAGGGGTGACGGGGGAGACCCAGTACTTC	CASSTSGVTGETQYF
-	13	TRBJ2-5	TRBV6-5	-	TGTGCCAGCAGTTACCCAGGTTCGAAGACCCAGTACTTC	CASSYPGSKTQYF
once	14	TRBJ1-1	TRBV7-9	-	TGTGCCAGCAGGCCGACTGAAATGAACACTGAAGCTTTCTTT	CASRPTEMNTEAFF
-	13	TRBJ1-2	TRBV7-9	-	TGTGCCAGCAGTTACGAGGCGTCGGCTGGCTACACCTTC	CASSYEASAGYTF
-	15	TRBJ2-3	TRBV30	-	TGTGCCTGGAAGGGGGGATTTGGCAGCACAGATACGCAGTATTTT	CAWKGGFGSTDTQYF
few	13	TRBJ1-1	TRBV6-4	-	TGTGCCAGCAGTCTACATGTTAACACTGAAGCTTTCTTT	CASSLHVNTEAFF
few	12	TRBJ2-1	TRBV5-1	-	TGCGCCAGCGGCTTCAGTTACAATGAGCAGTTCTTC	CASGFSYNEQFF
few	13	TRBJ1-6	TRBV13	-	TGTGCCAGCAGCTCCGCTTGGAATTCACCCCTCCACTTT	CASSSAWNSPLHF
few	19	TRBJ2-1	TRBV7-9	-	TGTGCCAGCAGCCCTACCGATTCCAGGGTCCCATCGAAGGCCAATGAGCAGTTCTTC	CASSPTDSRVPSKANEQFF
-	13	TRBJ2-1	TRBV7-9	-	TGTGCCAGCAGCTTAGGGACGTACAATGAGCAGTTCTTC	CASSLGTYNEQFF
-	14	TRBJ1-1	TRBV6-5	-	TGTGCAAGCACATCAGGACAAACAAACACTGAAGCTTTCTTT	CASTSGQTNTEAFF
-	10	TRBJ2-7	TRBV20-1	-	TGCAGTGCGGGGGGTTACGAGCAGTACTTC	CSAGGYEQYF
-	12	TRBJ1-2	TRBV9	-	TGTGCCAGCAGCCCTTGGACACGTGGCTACACCTTC	CASSPWTRGYTF
few	14	TRBJ2-3	TRBV2	-	TGTGCCAGCAGCTTACAGAACGCCCCAGATACGCAGTATTTT	CASSLQNAPDTQYF
-	14	TRBJ1-1	TRBV30	-	TGTGCCTGGACTCCGGGCAGGGATGGCACTGAAGCTTTCTTT	CAWTPGRDGTEAFF
-	16	TRBJ2-6	TRBV5-4	-	TGTGCCAGCAGCTTGGCTCGCCACTCTGGGGCCAACGTCCTGACTTTC	CASSLARHSGANVLTF
-	13	TRBJ2-6	TRBV10-3	-	TGTGCCATCAGTGTATCTGGGGCCAACGTCCTGACTTTC	CAISVSGANVLTF
-	13	TRBJ1-1	TRBV29-1	-	TGCAGCGTTGAAGGGCAGACCAACACTGAAGCTTTCTTT	CSVEGQTNTEAFF
-	13	TRBJ1-4	TRBV30	-	TGTGCCTGGAGTATCCAGGTTGGGGAAAAACTGTTTTTT	CAWSIQVGEKLFF
-	14	TRBJ1-5	TRBV6-6	-	TGTGCCAGCATCGGTCTTTATAGCAATCAGCCCCAGCATTTT	CASIGLYSNQPQHF
-	13	TRBJ2-7	TRBV7-9	-	TGTGCCAGCAGCTACCGTAGCGAAGGCGAGCAGTACTTC	CASSYRSEGEQYF